This entry is about one T cell receptor beta chain. Its antigen remains unknown. This sample is drawn from a study of shared clonotypes between healthy human individuals. Study-wide findings and caveats: With few donors, the genetic and exposure-history diversity represented was limited. Clonotypes shared by all four donors outscored non-shared clonotypes in generation probability. The naive CD4 repertoires of a handful of donors were compared, and around 5% of clonotypes were shared.

Once extracted for a subset, genomic DNA was divided evenly among several immunoSEQ plates. Data came from immunoSEQ multiplex PCR; TCRdb stores just in-frame clones and leaves some out. The sample lists about 670,000 clones; about two thirds were seen once. The receptor was derived from a woman younger than 45 in good health. The specimen sequenced was memory CD4+ T cells sorted from blood. Subset noted: CD45RA-negative fraction.

The CDR3 is CASSGDSPSNQPQHF. CDR3 DNA: TGTGCCAGCAGTGGGGACAGCCCCAGCAATCAGCCCCAGCATTTT. J is TRBJ1-5 and V is TRBV28; TRBD1 matches 7 bases. CDR1 is MDHEN, CDR2 SYDVKM, per germline. This CDR3 comprises 15 residues. Germline trimming cut 5 bases from V and 1 base from J; bases unmatched to any gene: 5.